The rows below give T cell receptor beta chains drawn from one sample of a study of human T cells and chemical hapten exposure. TCRdb redid the calling of the RACE reads with MiXCR, one entry per CDR3 protein. The sample has approximately 180,000 distinct CDR3 sequences; approximately 31% are singletons. The material was whole blood, obtained in connection with sensitization to the hapten diphenylcyclopropenone (DPC). All receptors derive from a woman under 40 with alopecia areata. Some clones in this sample may be carry-over from other donors' samples. The CDR3 runs from the conserved cysteine through the conserved F or W. A D gene is named only where the DNA matches it firmly. Rows may omit the clone size; those that give it use once, few, many or a size class.

V	length	J	D	size	CDR3	DNA
TRBV28	15	TRBJ2-7	.	.	CASSPTEGQSYEQYF	TGTGCCAGCAGTCCCACTGAAGGACAATCCTACGAGCAGTACTTC
TRBV28	13	TRBJ2-2	.	.	CASSRQSTGELFF	TGTGCCAGCAGCCGACAGAGTACCGGGGAGCTGTTTTTT
TRBV20-1	14	TRBJ2-7	.	.	CSARDLRGPYEQYF	TGCAGTGCTAGAGATTTGCGGGGACCCTACGAGCAGTACTTC
TRBV6-5	11	TRBJ1-1	.	.	CASTYGREAFF	TGTGCCAGCACCTACGGACGAGAAGCTTTCTTT
TRBV4-3	15	TRBJ1-4	.	.	CASSQEDPGHEKLFF	TGCGCCAGCAGCCAAGAGGATCCAGGGCACGAAAAACTGTTTTTT
TRBV29-1	14	TRBJ2-1	.	.	CSVDWTDFYNEQFF	TGCAGCGTCGATTGGACGGATTTCTACAATGAGCAGTTCTTC
TRBV6-2/TRBV6-3	14	TRBJ2-2	TRBD2	.	CASRGDYYTGELFF	TGTGCCAGCAGGGGGGACTACTACACCGGGGAGCTGTTTTTT
TRBV5-8	14	TRBJ1-2	.	.	CASSPRTSSYGYTF	TGTGCCAGCAGCCCCAGGACCTCTTCCTATGGCTACACCTTC
TRBV6-6	16	TRBJ1-2	TRBD1	few	CASSLSAGQGNYGYTF	TGTGCCAGCAGTTTGAGCGCGGGACAGGGAAACTATGGCTACACCTTC
TRBV28	16	TRBJ2-7	TRBD1	.	CASSTSGTGVSYEQYF	TGTGCCAGCAGTACGTCCGGGACAGGGGTTTCCTACGAGCAGTACTTC
TRBV7-3	15	TRBJ1-2	TRBD1	once	CASSPRDSARYGYTF	TGTGCCAGCAGCCCGAGGGACAGCGCCCGCTATGGCTACACCTTC
TRBV20-1	13	TRBJ1-2	.	few	CSALRTFASGYTF	TGCAGTGCTCTTAGGACCTTCGCTTCGGGCTACACCTTC
TRBV21-1	15	TRBJ2-3	.	few	CASSKERGCTDTQYF	TGTGCCAGCAGCAAAGAGCGGGGATGCACAGATACGCAGTATTTT
TRBV7-2	16	TRBJ1-3	.	few	CASSLDGPGTGNTIYF	TGTGCCAGCAGCTTAGATGGGCCGGGCACTGGAAACACCATATATTTT
TRBV18	15	TRBJ2-3	.	many	CASSQGARGTDTQYF	TGTGCCAGCTCTCAGGGAGCGCGAGGCACAGATACGCAGTATTTT
TRBV2	15	TRBJ2-1	TRBD1	few	CASSVGRGSINEQFF	TGTGCCAGCAGTGTGGGCAGGGGGTCTATCAATGAGCAGTTCTTC
TRBV5-1	15	TRBJ2-3	.	.	CASSLQGHSTDTQYF	TGCGCCAGCAGCTTGCAGGGACATAGCACAGATACGCAGTATTTT
TRBV5-6	15	TRBJ2-7	TRBD2	.	CASSPGTSASYEQYF	TGTGCCAGCAGCCCCGGGACTAGCGCGTCCTACGAGCAGTACTTC
TRBV29-1	13	TRBJ1-2	.	.	CSVGKRGDYGYTF	TGCAGCGTTGGGAAGAGGGGTGACTATGGCTACACCTTC
TRBV5-6	15	TRBJ2-3	.	few	CASSWRGLPLEAQYF	TGTGCCAGCAGCTGGAGGGGACTTCCCTTGGAGGCGCAGTATTTT
TRBV6-2/TRBV6-3	14	TRBJ1-4	.	.	CASSYVGSGEKLFF	TGTGCCAGCAGTTACGTCGGTAGCGGTGAAAAACTGTTTTTT
TRBV21-1	16	TRBJ2-1	.	few	CASSKTGSGFYNEQFF	TGTGCCAGCAGCAAAACTGGTAGCGGGTTCTACAATGAGCAGTTCTTC
TRBV7-2	13	TRBJ1-1	.	few	CASSQAVPAEAFF	TGTGCCAGCAGCCAAGCGGTCCCCGCTGAAGCTTTCTTT
TRBV28	13	TRBJ1-5	.	.	CASSRPTDEAQHF	TGTGCCAGCAGCCGACCGACGGACGAGGCCCAGCATTTT
TRBV29-1	12	TRBJ2-5	TRBD1	few	CSVPGQGETQYF	TGCAGCGTCCCGGGACAGGGGGAGACCCAGTACTTC
TRBV7-2	14	TRBJ2-7	.	.	CASSIGTFQHEQYF	TGTGCCAGCAGCATCGGGACATTTCAGCACGAGCAGTACTTC
TRBV28	10	TRBJ2-3	.	few	CATNTDTQYF	TGTGCCACAAACACAGATACGCAGTATTTT
TRBV4-3	16	TRBJ1-4	.	.	CASSQEPGANYEKLFF	TGCGCCAGCAGCCAAGAGCCCGGGGCAAACTATGAAAAACTGTTTTTT